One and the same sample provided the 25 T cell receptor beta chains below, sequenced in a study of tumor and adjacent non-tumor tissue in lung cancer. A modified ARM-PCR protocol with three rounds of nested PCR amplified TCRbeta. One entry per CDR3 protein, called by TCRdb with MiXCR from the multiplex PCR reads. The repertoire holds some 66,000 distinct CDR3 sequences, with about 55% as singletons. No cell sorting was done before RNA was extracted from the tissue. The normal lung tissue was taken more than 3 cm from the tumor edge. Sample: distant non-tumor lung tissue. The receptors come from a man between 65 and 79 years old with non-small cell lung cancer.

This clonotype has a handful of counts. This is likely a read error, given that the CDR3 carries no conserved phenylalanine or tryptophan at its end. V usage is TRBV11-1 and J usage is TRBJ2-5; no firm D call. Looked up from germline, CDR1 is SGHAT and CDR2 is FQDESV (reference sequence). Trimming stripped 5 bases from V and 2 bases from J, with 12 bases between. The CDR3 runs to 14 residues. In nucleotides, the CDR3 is TGTGCCAGCAGCCTACGGCTAGGGCAAGAGACCCAGTACCTC. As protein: CASSLRLGQETQYL.

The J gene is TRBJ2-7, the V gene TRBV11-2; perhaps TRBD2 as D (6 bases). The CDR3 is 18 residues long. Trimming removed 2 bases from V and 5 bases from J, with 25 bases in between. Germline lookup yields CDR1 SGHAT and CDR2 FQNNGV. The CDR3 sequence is CASSLNWAGGPMFDEQYF. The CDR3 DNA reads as TGTGCCAGCAGCTTAAACTGGGCAGGAGGGCCAATGTTCGACGAGCAGTACTTC.

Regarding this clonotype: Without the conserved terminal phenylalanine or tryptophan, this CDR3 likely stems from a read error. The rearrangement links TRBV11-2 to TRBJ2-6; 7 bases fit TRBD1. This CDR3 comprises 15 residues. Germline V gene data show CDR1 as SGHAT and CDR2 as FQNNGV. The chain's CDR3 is CVSSHRGEGANVLTL. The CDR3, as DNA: TGTGTCAGCAGCCACAGGGGAGAAGGGGCCAACGTCCTGACTTTA.

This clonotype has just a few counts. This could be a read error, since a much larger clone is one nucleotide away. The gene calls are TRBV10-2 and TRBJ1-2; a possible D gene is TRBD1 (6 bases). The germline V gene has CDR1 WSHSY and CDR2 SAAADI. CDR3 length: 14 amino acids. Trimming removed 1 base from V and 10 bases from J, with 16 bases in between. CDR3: CASSEFLGGPDYTF. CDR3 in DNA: TGCGCCAGCAGTGAGTTCCTGGGGGGGCCTGACTACACCTTC.

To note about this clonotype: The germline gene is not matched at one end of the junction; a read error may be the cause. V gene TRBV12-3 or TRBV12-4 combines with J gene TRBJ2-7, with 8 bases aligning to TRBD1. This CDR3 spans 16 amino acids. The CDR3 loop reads CAISPGQGRWPYEQYF. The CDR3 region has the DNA TGTGCCATCAGTCCCGGACAGGGAAGGTGGCCCTACGAGCAGTACTTC.

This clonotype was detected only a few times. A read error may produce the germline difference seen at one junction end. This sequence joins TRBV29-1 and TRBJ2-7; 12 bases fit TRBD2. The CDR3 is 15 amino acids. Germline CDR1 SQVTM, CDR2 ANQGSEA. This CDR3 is CSAEGLAGSMYEQYF. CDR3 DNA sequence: TGCAGCGCTGAAGGACTAGCGGGGAGTATGTACGAGCAGTACTTC.

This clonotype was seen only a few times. The CDR3 region has the DNA TGCAGTGCTAGAGACAGGTTCGACTCCTACAATGAGCAGTTCTTC. It codes for CSARDRFDSYNEQFF. The V gene is TRBV20-1, the J gene TRBJ2-1; no clear D gene. CDR1 DFQATT and CDR2 SNEGSKA come from the germline V gene (reference sequence). The CDR3 contains 15 residues. V was cut by 0 bases and J by 0 bases, with 9 bases left in between.

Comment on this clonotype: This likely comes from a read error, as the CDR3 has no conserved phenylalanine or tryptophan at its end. CDR3 sequence: CATSEGVSSYNEQFL. CDR3 nucleotide sequence: TGTGCCACCAGTGAGGGAGTTAGCTCCTACAATGAGCAGTTCCTC. The rearrangement joins TRBV24-1 to TRBJ2-1, with a weak D call TRBD2 (5 bases). The V end was cut by 4 bases, the J end by 0 bases, with 9 bases between. This CDR3 is 15 amino acids long. Germline loops: CDR1 KGHDR, CDR2 SFDVKD.

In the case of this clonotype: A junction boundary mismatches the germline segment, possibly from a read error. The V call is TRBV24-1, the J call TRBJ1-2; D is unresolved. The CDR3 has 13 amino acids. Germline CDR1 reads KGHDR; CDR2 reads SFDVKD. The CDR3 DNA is TGTGCAACCAGTGATACGGGTTATTATGGCTACACCTTC. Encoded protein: CATSDTGYYGYTF.

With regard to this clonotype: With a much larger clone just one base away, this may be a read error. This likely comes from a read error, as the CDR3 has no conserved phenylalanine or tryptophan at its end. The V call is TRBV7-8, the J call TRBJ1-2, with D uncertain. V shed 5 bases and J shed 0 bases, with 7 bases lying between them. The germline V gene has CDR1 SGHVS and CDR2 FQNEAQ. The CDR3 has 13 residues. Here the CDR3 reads CASSGDPNYGYTL. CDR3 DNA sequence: TGTGCCAGCAGCGGCGACCCTAACTATGGCTACACCCTC.

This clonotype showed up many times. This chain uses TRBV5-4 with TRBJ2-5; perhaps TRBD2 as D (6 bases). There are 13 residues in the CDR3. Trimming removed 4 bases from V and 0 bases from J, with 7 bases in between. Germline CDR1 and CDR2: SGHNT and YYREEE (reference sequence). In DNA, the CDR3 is TGTGCCAGCAGCCGGGAGTACCAAGAGACCCAGTACTTC. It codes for CASSREYQETQYF.

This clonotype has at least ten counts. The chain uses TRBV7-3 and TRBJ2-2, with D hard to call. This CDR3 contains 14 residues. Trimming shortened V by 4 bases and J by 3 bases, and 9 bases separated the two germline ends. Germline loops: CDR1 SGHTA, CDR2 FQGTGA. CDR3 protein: CASSSDRDTGELFF. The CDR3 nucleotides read TGTGCCAGCAGCTCCGATCGGGACACCGGGGAGCTGTTTTTT.

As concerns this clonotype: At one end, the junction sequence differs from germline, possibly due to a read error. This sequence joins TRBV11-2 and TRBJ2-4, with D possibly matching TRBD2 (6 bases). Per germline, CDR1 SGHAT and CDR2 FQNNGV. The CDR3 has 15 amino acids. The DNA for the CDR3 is TGTACCAGCAGCTTAATGGGGGGTTTGGAGCCAAGGCATTACTTC. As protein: CTSSLMGGLEPRHYF.

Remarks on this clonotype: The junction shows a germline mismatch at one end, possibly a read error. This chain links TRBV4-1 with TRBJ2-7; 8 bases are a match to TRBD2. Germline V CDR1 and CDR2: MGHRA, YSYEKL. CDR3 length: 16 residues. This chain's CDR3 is CPSSQESGGHGYEQYF. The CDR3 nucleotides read TGCCCCAGCAGCCAAGAATCGGGGGGGCACGGCTACGAGCAGTACTTC.

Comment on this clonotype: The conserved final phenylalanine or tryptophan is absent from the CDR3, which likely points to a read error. CDR3 sequence (DNA): TGTGCCAGCAGTGACTCGTTTCGGGAACAGATCCTAGAGCAGTTCTTA. Protein: CASSDSFREQILEQFL. The rearrangement uses TRBV6-4 and TRBJ2-1; the D gene is possibly TRBD2 (5 bases). Germline values: CDR1 MRHNA, CDR2 SNTAGT. This CDR3 comprises 16 residues. Trimming stripped 0 bases from V and 10 bases from J, with 19 bases between.

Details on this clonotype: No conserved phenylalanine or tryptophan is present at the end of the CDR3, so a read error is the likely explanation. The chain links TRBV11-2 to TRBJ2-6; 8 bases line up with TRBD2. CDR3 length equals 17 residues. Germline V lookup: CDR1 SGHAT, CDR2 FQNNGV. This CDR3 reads CDSGSRGGSSGANVLTL. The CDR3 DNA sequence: TGTGACAGCGGCTCCCGGGGGGGTAGCTCTGGGGCCAACGTCCTGACTTTA.

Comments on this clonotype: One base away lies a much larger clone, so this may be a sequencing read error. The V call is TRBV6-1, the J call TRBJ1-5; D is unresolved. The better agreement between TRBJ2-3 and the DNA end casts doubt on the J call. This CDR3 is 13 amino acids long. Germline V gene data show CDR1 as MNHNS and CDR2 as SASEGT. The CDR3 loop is CASSEEDEQPQYF. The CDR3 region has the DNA TGTGCCAGCAGTGAAGAGGACGAGCAGCCCCAGTATTTT.

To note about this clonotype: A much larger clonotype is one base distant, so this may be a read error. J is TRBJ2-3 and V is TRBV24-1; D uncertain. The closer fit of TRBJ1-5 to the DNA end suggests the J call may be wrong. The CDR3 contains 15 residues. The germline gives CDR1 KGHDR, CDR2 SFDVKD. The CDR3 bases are TGTGCCACCAGTGATCGTAGCGGGAGCACAGATACGCAGCATTTT. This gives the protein CATSDRSGSTDTQHF.

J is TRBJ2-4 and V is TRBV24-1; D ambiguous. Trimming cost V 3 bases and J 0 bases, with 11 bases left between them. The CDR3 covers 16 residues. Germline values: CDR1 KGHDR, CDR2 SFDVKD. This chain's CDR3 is CATSDSLTGAKNIQYF. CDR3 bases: TGTGCCACCAGTGATAGCTTGACGGGAGCCAAAAACATTCAGTACTTC.

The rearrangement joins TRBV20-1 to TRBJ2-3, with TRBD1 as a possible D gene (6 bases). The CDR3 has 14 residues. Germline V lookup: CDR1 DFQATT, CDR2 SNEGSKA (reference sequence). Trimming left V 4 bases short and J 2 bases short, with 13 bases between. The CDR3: CSAILGGTTDTQYF. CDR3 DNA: TGCAGTGCTATCCTAGGGGGAACCACAGATACGCAGTATTTT.

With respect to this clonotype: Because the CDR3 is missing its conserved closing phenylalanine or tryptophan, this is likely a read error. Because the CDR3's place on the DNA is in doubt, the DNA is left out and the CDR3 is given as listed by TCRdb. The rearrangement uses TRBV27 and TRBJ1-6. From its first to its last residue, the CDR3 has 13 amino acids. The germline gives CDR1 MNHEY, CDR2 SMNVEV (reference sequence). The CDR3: CASIASLQGRGHY.

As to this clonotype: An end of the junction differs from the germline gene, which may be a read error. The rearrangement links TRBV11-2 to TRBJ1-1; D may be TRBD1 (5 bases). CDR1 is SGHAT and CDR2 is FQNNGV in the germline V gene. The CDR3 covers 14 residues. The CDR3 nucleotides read TGTGCCGGCAGGCCAGGGCAAGGCTACACTGAAGCTTTCTTT. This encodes CAGRPGQGYTEAFF.

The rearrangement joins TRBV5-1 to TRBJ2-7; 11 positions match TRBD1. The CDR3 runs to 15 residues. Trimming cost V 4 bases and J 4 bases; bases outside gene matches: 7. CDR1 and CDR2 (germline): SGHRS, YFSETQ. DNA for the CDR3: TGCGCCAGCAGCCCGACGGACAGGGGGCAGTACGAGCAGTACTTC. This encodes CASSPTDRGQYEQYF.

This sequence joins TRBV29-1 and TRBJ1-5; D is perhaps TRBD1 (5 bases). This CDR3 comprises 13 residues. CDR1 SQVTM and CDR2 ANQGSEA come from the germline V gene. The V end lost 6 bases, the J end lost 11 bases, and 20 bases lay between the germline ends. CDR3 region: CSVRKTDNRSQHF. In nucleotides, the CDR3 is TGCAGCGTCCGGAAGACAGACAATCGGTCCCAGCATTTT.

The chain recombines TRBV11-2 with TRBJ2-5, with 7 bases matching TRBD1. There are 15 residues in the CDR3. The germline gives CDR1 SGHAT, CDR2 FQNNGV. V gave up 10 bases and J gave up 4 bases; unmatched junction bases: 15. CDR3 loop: CATSLYRGMGETQYF. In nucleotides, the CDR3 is TGTGCCACTAGCTTATACAGGGGAATGGGAGAGACCCAGTACTTC. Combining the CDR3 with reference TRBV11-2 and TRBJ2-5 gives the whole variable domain EAGVAQSPRYKIIEKRQSVAFWCNPISGHATLYWYQQILGQGPKLLIQFQNNGVVDDSQLPKDRFSAERLKGVDSTLKIQPAKLEDSAVYLCATSLYRGMGETQYFGPGTRLLVL.